The 6 T cell receptor beta chains presented below share a single source sample, sequenced in a study of regulatory T cells in long-lasting Graves disease. Time point noted: persistent/refractory GD, antithyroid drugs over 5 years with positive TRAb. Isolated PBMC RNA provided the starting material for the TCR library. HTBI primers from iRepertoire and Arm-PCR of CDR3 regions yielded the TCR beta libraries. MiXCR was run by TCRdb on the multiplex PCR reads, yielding one entry per CDR3 protein. The data show about 450,000 distinct CDR3 sequences, with about 20% seen just once and over 25% held by the top ten. Sequences were derived from peripheral blood mononuclear cells (PBMCs), sampled when the disease was refractory, from a patient treated with antithyroid drugs. The receptors shown here come from a female donor with Graves disease.

A few counts support this clonotype. V is TRBV30 and J is TRBJ1-1; tentatively, D is TRBD1 (6 bases). The CDR3 runs to 11 residues. V dropped 2 bases and J dropped 9 bases, with 10 bases sitting between them. Germline values: CDR1 GTSNPN, CDR2 SVGIG (reference sequence). CDR3 sequence (DNA): TGTGCCTGGAGTATGACAGGAAAAGCTTTCTTT. As protein: CAWSMTGKAFF.

This clonotype was counted ten times or more. V is TRBV28 and J is TRBJ2-2; 12 bases are a match to TRBD2. The CDR3 covers 17 residues. J was trimmed by 6 bases and V by 0 bases; bases with no gene match: 5. The germline V gene has CDR1 MDHEN and CDR2 SYDVKM. CDR3 coding DNA: TGTGCCAGCAGTTTATGGGGGCTAGCGGGAGGGCCCGGGGAGCTGTTTTTT. It codes for CASSLWGLAGGPGELFF.

Comment on this clonotype: A much larger clone lies a single base off, so this may be a read error. V gene TRBV6-1 combines with J gene TRBJ2-5; D ambiguous. The CDR3 is made up of 14 amino acids. V lost 2 bases to trimming and J lost 5 bases, with 12 bases between them. CDR1 is MNHNS, CDR2 SASEGT, per germline. Here the CDR3 DNA reads TGTGCCAGCAGTGAATTGGAACCCATCGAGACCCAGTACTTC. This encodes CASSELEPIETQYF.

This clonotype was seen a handful of times. V usage is TRBV27 and J usage is TRBJ2-7; weak D call: TRBD2 (6 bases). Deletions cut 5 bases from V and 4 bases from J, with 27 bases between. Germline-derived CDR1 and CDR2 are MNHEY and SMNVEV (reference sequence). The CDR3 has 18 amino acids. CDR3 DNA sequence: TGTGCCAGCAGTCAAACCCCCGGACTGACTAGTTCGATTTACGAGCAGTACTTC. Residues: CASSQTPGLTSSIYEQYF.

This clonotype appeared many times. This sequence joins TRBV6-1 and TRBJ1-5; D is undetermined. Trimming pared 7 bases from V and 0 bases from J, leaving 16 bases between. The CDR3 is made up of 16 amino acids. Germline assignment: CDR1 MNHNS and CDR2 SASEGT. The CDR3 region is CASKRLKGFSNQPQHF. The CDR3 bases are TGTGCCAGCAAGCGGTTAAAAGGGTTTAGCAATCAGCCCCAGCATTTT.

The V and J genes are TRBV3-2 and TRBJ2-2; the table's D gene call, TRBD1, was not cross checked with the DNA. TRBV3-2 counts as a pseudogene. CDR3 length: 15 amino acids. The chain's CDR3 is CASSQSTVNTGELFF. The DNA of the CDR3 is TGTGCCAGCAGCCAGTCGACAGTTAACACCGGGGAGCTGTTTTTT.